What follows are 27 T cell receptor beta chains derived from one specimen sequenced in a study of T cells in Graves' hyperthyroidism and ophthalmopathy. RNA transcripts provided the source from which TCR beta CDR3 regions were amplified. A first-round RT-PCR of the TCR CDR3 used the HTBI primer set. TCRdb re-called the multiplex PCR reads through MiXCR, storing one row per CDR3 protein. The sample lists some 690,000 distinct CDR3 sequences; roughly 17% were seen once. The sample taken for sequencing was blood. The receptors originated from a man aged 45-65 years with Graves' hyperthyroidism.

J is TRBJ1-2 and V is TRBV5-1; no clear D gene. V gave up 3 bases and J gave up 3 bases, with 15 bases separating them. The CDR3 has 15 amino acids. Germline V gene lookup returns CDR1 SGHRS and CDR2 YFSETQ. This CDR3 is CASSSPDGRDYGYTF. The CDR3 coding sequence is TGCGCCAGCAGCTCCCCGGATGGGAGGGACTATGGCTACACCTTC.

This clonotype appeared many times. The V call is TRBV3-1, the J call TRBJ2-3, with D possibly being TRBD1 or TRBD2 (5 bases each). Trimming took off 3 bases at V and 4 bases at J, with 17 bases between the two ends. CDR1 and CDR2 from the germline V gene are LGHDT and YNNKEL (reference sequence). The CDR3 runs to 16 residues. This CDR3 is CASSQTGPGGADTQYF. CDR3 in DNA: TGTGCCAGCAGCCAGACGGGACCTGGGGGAGCAGATACGCAGTATTTT.

With respect to this clonotype: The germline gene is not matched at one end of the junction; a read error may be the cause. The chain couples TRBV7-9 to TRBJ2-1; TRBD2 matches at 10 bases. The CDR3 contains 16 residues. The germline gives CDR1 SEHNR, CDR2 FQNEAQ (reference sequence). The CDR3 DNA is TGCGCCAGCAGCCAAGGAAGGAGGACTAGCGGTAATGAGCAGTTCTTC. Its protein product is CASSQGRRTSGNEQFF.

This clonotype was seen ten or more times. The chain is built from TRBV5-1 and TRBJ1-6; 9 positions match TRBD1. The CDR3 contains 15 residues. Germline loops: CDR1 SGHRS, CDR2 YFSETQ. Losses at the gene ends were 0 bases for V and 9 bases for J; bases not matched to a gene: 4. The CDR3 DNA reads as TGCGCCAGCAGCTTGGAGGGACAGGGAAGTTCACCCCTCCACTTT. Translating it yields CASSLEGQGSSPLHF.

The rearrangement links TRBV6-1 to TRBJ1-1; D is uncertain. This CDR3 has 16 residues. The germline CDR1 and CDR2 sequences are MNHNS and SASEGT. Trimming left V 4 bases short and J 1 base short, with 16 bases between. DNA of the CDR3: TGTGCCAGCAGTGTGACCCGGAGACAAAAGAACACTGAAGCTTTCTTT. Translating it yields CASSVTRRQKNTEAFF.

A single count supports this clonotype. This may be a read error, as it is one base from a much larger clone. The CDR3 spells CASSWAGTSKGNEQFF. The CDR3 DNA follows: TGTGCCAGCAGCTGGGCCGGGACTAGCAAGGGAAATGAGCAGTTCTTC. J is TRBJ2-1 and V is TRBV7-9; TRBD2 matches at 9 bases. V lost 4 bases to trimming and J lost 7 bases; unmatched junction nucleotides: 11. The V gene's germline CDR1 is SEHNR and CDR2 FQNEAQ (reference sequence). This CDR3 comprises 16 residues.

The chain is built from TRBV10-3 and TRBJ2-1, with D maybe TRBD2 (5 bases). This CDR3 contains 13 residues. The germline V and J ends were trimmed by 5 bases and 7 bases, with 12 bases remaining between them. The germline CDR1 and CDR2 sequences are ENHRY and SYGVKD. The CDR3 loop reads CAISLGLLNEQFF. CDR3 bases: TGTGCCATCAGTCTCGGACTTCTTAATGAGCAGTTCTTC.

This sequence joins TRBV29-1 and TRBJ1-1, with 8 bases fitting TRBD1. The V segment lost 4 bases and the J segment 3 bases; nucleotides outside the gene matches: 4. CDR1 SQVTM and CDR2 ANQGSEA come from the germline V gene. This CDR3 is 13 amino acids long. CDR3: CSVVQGGYTEAFF. CDR3 in DNA: TGCAGCGTTGTACAGGGGGGGTACACTGAAGCTTTCTTT.

This clonotype has a count of ten or more. This rearrangement joins TRBV11-2 to TRBJ2-7; D perhaps matches TRBD2 (5 bases). Germline CDR1 and CDR2: SGHAT and FQNNGV. The ends were cut back, 5 bases at V and 2 bases at J, with 13 bases in the middle. CDR3 length: 14 amino acids. The CDR3 region has the DNA TGTGCCAGCAGCCTCATAGCGAGACCCTACGAGCAGTACTTC. Residues: CASSLIARPYEQYF.

CDR3 nucleotides: TGTGCCAGTAGTATTCTAGGACAGGGCTACGAGCAGTACTTC. Translation gives CASSILGQGYEQYF. The chain is built from TRBV19 and TRBJ2-7; TRBD1 aligns across 8 bases. V shed 3 bases, J shed 3 bases, and the junction held 4 bases outside the gene matches. CDR3 size: 14 residues. CDR1 LNHDA and CDR2 SQIVND come from the germline V gene (reference sequence).

The chain carries TRBV7-6 and TRBJ1-3, with a weak D call TRBD1 (5 bases). This CDR3 region has 16 residues. Germline loops: CDR1 SGHVS, CDR2 FNYEAQ. Trimming pared 2 bases from V and 2 bases from J, leaving 13 bases between. In DNA, the CDR3 is TGTGCCAGCAGCTTATGGGACGGTGACCCTGGAAACACCATATATTTT. Protein product: CASSLWDGDPGNTIYF.

This clonotype came up many times. V is TRBV12-3 or TRBV12-4 and J is TRBJ2-5, with D hard to call. Trimming removed 2 bases from V and 5 bases from J, with 6 bases in between. The CDR3 is 12 residues long. CDR3 in DNA: TGTGCCAGCAGTTTACCCCTCGAGACCCAGTACTTC. Its protein is CASSLPLETQYF.

This clonotype was recorded at least ten times. The V gene is TRBV28, the J gene TRBJ2-1, with TRBD2 as a possible D gene (5 bases). The CDR3 is made up of 17 amino acids. The germline V and J ends were trimmed by 4 bases and 0 bases, with 16 bases remaining between them. Germline CDR1 and CDR2: MDHEN and SYDVKM. DNA of the CDR3: TGTGCCAGCAGTTCTCCTCGGCGGGCCTACTCCTACAATGAGCAGTTCTTC. Translated, it gives CASSSPRRAYSYNEQFF. The full variable domain, with the rest looked up from reference TRBV28 and TRBJ2-1, is DVKVTQSSRYLVKRTGEKVFLECVQDMDHENMFWYRQDPGLGLRLIYFSYDVKMKEKGDIPEGYSVSREKKERFSLILESASTNQTSMYLCASSSPRRAYSYNEQFFGPGTRLTVL.

CDR3 nucleotides: TGTGCCAGCTCACCCCAGGACGGATACACCGGGGAGCTGTTTTTT. This encodes CASSPQDGYTGELFF. The chain links TRBV18 to TRBJ2-2; D ambiguous. The CDR3 loop spans 15 amino acids. V was shortened by 3 bases and J by 3 bases, with 11 bases between the two germline ends. Germline-derived CDR1 and CDR2 are KGHSH and LQKENI.

Many counts were recorded for this clonotype. V usage is TRBV12-3 or TRBV12-4 and J usage is TRBJ2-2; TRBD1 or TRBD2 may be the D gene (5 bases each). The CDR3 is made up of 15 amino acids. The germline V and J ends were trimmed by 6 bases and 0 bases, with 11 bases remaining between them. The CDR3 DNA is TGTGCCAGCAGACCCGGGACGGCGAACACCGGGGAGCTGTTTTTT. Its protein product is CASRPGTANTGELFF.

This clonotype was seen at least ten times. The genes are TRBV12-3 or TRBV12-4 and TRBJ1-3; 8 bases fit TRBD1. The CDR3 totals 14 residues. V lost 5 bases, J lost 3 bases, and 3 bases stayed unmatched. CDR3 region: CASSGQGGGNTIYF. For the CDR3, the DNA is TGTGCCAGCAGTGGACAGGGCGGTGGAAACACCATATATTTT.

A few counts support this clonotype. The J gene is TRBJ1-6, the V gene TRBV14, with D unresolved. This CDR3 has 17 amino acids. V dropped 0 bases and J dropped 0 bases, with 9 bases sitting between them. Germline CDR1 reads SGHDN; CDR2 reads FVKESK. The CDR3 protein is CASSQDRGFSYNSPLHF. The CDR3 nucleotides read TGTGCCAGCAGCCAAGACCGGGGATTCTCCTATAATTCACCCCTCCACTTT.

There are many counts of this clonotype. The chain has TRBV10-3 and TRBJ1-6, with D perhaps TRBD1 (5 bases). The CDR3 spans 12 residues. Germline loops: CDR1 ENHRY, CDR2 SYGVKD. Trimming stripped 5 bases from V and 9 bases from J, with 8 bases between. As DNA, the CDR3 is TGTGCCATCAGTTCCAGGGCTTCACCCCTCCACTTT. This translates into CAISSRASPLHF.

The chain employs TRBV6-1 and TRBJ2-1; D is perhaps TRBD1 (6 bases). The CDR3 extends over 13 amino acids. The germline CDR1 and CDR2 sequences are MNHNS and SASEGT. Trimming stripped 4 bases from V and 10 bases from J, with 14 bases between. The CDR3 loop reads CASSAGTRQEQFF. The CDR3 nucleotides are TGTGCCAGCAGTGCCGGGACACGGCAAGAGCAGTTCTTC.

The CDR3 loop is CASSPPLGEEEDNEQFF. CDR3 coding DNA: TGTGCCAGCAGTCCCCCCCTCGGGGAGGAAGAAGATAATGAGCAGTTCTTC. J is TRBJ2-1 and V is TRBV12-3 or TRBV12-4; TRBD2 is a possible D gene (6 bases). V was clipped by 5 bases and J by 7 bases, with 24 bases between them. CDR3 length: 17 residues.

CDR3 sequence: CSASGGGSSYNEQFF. CDR3 bases: TGCAGTGCCTCGGGGGGAGGGAGCTCCTACAATGAGCAGTTCTTC. V is TRBV20-1 and J is TRBJ2-1, with 7 bases aligning to TRBD2. J lost 0 bases, V lost 6 bases, and 8 bases had no gene match. The germline V gene encodes CDR1 DFQATT and CDR2 SNEGSKA (reference sequence). This CDR3 has 15 amino acids.

The gene calls are TRBV7-8 and TRBJ1-5; TRBD1 is a possible D gene (5 bases). Between the trimmed V and J ends, which lost 1 base and 5 bases, there was a span of 21 bases. The germline V gene has CDR1 SGHVS and CDR2 FQNEAQ. The CDR3 extends over 18 amino acids. CDR3 coding DNA: TGTGCCAGCAGCTTAGATCTTTCGAGGGGTGGCTCGGATCAGCCCCAGCATTTT. It specifies CASSLDLSRGGSDQPQHF.

This clonotype was counted only a few times. The chain links TRBV28 to TRBJ1-5, with no clear D. The germline CDR1 and CDR2 sequences are MDHEN and SYDVKM. CDR3 size: 15 residues. Trimming shortened V by 4 bases and J by 1 base, and 11 bases separated the two germline ends. This chain's CDR3 is CASSSNRRSNQPQHF. In DNA form, the CDR3 reads TGTGCCAGCAGTTCAAACCGGAGGAGCAATCAGCCCCAGCATTTT.

The table lists this clonotype with a few counts. The rearrangement uses TRBV5-1 and TRBJ2-5; D unclear. CDR3 size: 16 residues. V lost 0 bases and J lost 7, with 19 bases in between. Germline CDR1 and CDR2: SGHRS and YFSETQ. The CDR3 loop is CASSLDPLGGAGTQYF. The CDR3 region has the DNA TGCGCCAGCAGCTTGGACCCGTTGGGCGGAGCAGGGACCCAGTACTTC.

This clonotype has a handful of counts. J is TRBJ1-2 and V is TRBV30; no definite D call. V lost 1 base and J 4 bases, leaving 13 bases between the germline ends. Germline V gene lookup returns CDR1 GTSNPN and CDR2 SVGIG (reference sequence). The CDR3 has 14 amino acids. CDR3 nucleotides: TGTGCCTGGAGTGACCCGGGAAAAATCTATGGCTACACCTTC. Its translation is CAWSDPGKIYGYTF.

This clonotype has a count of ten or more. The chain recombines TRBV6-2 or TRBV6-3 with TRBJ1-1, with 7 bases aligning to TRBD1. The CDR3 has 14 amino acids. The ends lost 8 bases at V and 5 bases at J; junction bases unmatched: 11. From germline, CDR1 is MNHEY and CDR2 SVGEGT. CDR3 sequence reads: CASGPAGGRTEAFF. The CDR3 DNA reads as TGTGCCAGCGGTCCCGCAGGGGGGAGAACTGAAGCTTTCTTT.

The table lists this clonotype with a few counts. The genes are TRBV5-4 and TRBJ1-1; D is possibly TRBD1 (6 bases). Germline V gene sequence: CDR1 SGHNT, CDR2 YYREEE (reference sequence). V shed 3 bases and J shed 1 base, with 16 bases lying between them. The length of the CDR3 is 16 residues. The CDR3 sequence is CASSSNARGRNTEAFF. The CDR3 coding sequence is TGTGCCAGCAGCTCCAATGCCAGGGGCCGGAACACTGAAGCTTTCTTT.